These T cell receptor beta chains were read from a single sample in a study of radiotherapy plus CTLA-4 blockade in lung cancer. The repertoire was sequenced with immunoSEQ multiplex PCR; TCRdb's copy has only in-frame clones and lacks some. The repertoire includes around 110,000 clones, 81% of them detected once, and roughly 3.1% sits in the top ten. This sample comprised peripheral blood, obtained from a patient treated with radiotherapy plus ipilimumab. The receptors shown here come from a human donor with non-small cell lung cancer that progressed on radiotherapy plus ipilimumab. Some clones in this sample may be carry-over from other donors' samples. Both conserved end residues are part of each CDR3. D genes are given only for firm matches. Clone size is given for some rows only: seen once, a few or many times, or a class if the clone is expanded.

TGTGCCAGCAGCCTAGGGATCGGCACTGAAGCTTTCTTT	CASSLGIGTEAFF	NA	TRBJ1-1	NA	TRBV11-3
TGCGCCAGCAGCTTCGGGGGTCCCTCTGGAAACACCATATATTTT	CASSFGGPSGNTIYF	NA	TRBJ1-3	NA	TRBV5-1
TGTGCCATCAGTGAGCCGGAGGAGGGACCCGAGCAGTTCTTC	CAISEPEEGPEQFF	NA	TRBJ2-1	NA	TRBV10-3
TGTGCCAGCAGCTCCTGGGACCGAGAGACCCAGTACTTC	CASSSWDRETQYF	NA	TRBJ2-5	NA	TRBV6-5
TGTGCCAGCAGCCTCAAGACCCTGGCAGGGTGGGAGAGAGTTAATGAAAAACTGTTTTTT	CASSLKTLAGWERVNEKLFF	NA	TRBJ1-4	NA	TRBV4-2
TGTGCCAGCTCACCACCGGAACGGACGAACACTGAAGCTTTCTTT	CASSPPERTNTEAFF	NA	TRBJ1-1	NA	TRBV18
TGTGCTAGCAGCTTAGTGGGTTCCAGGCAGGGGGGAGATACGCAGTATTTT	CASSLVGSRQGGDTQYF	NA	TRBJ2-3	NA	TRBV7-7
TGTGCCAGCAGCCTCCGGACTAGCGCCAACACAGATACGCAGTATTTT	CASSLRTSANTDTQYF	NA	TRBJ2-3	TRBD2	TRBV5-4
TGTGCCAGCAGCTTAGCGACTGGGACAGCAACCTATGGCTACACCTTC	CASSLATGTATYGYTF	NA	TRBJ1-2	TRBD1	TRBV7-8
TGTGCCAGCAGCTCCCAGGGCGGGACCCAGTACTTC	CASSSQGGTQYF	NA	TRBJ2-5	NA	TRBV7-6
TGTGCCAGCAGTCCGGGGGGCCTAGCGGGGAGCAATGAGCAGTTCTTC	CASSPGGLAGSNEQFF	NA	TRBJ2-1	TRBD2	TRBV27
TGCGCCAGCAGCTTGTTTATGCAGGAACCTAACTATGGCTACACCTTC	CASSLFMQEPNYGYTF	NA	TRBJ1-2	NA	TRBV5-1
TGTGCCAGCAGCTTAGGGGGGAGACTTAGTCGGTTCTTC	CASSLGGRLSRFF	NA	TRBJ2-1	NA	TRBV11-1
TGTGCCAGCGCCCTTTCCGGGGAGCAGTTCTTC	CASALSGEQFF	once	TRBJ2-1	NA	TRBV7-3
TGCGCCAGCAGCCTACGGACTAGCGGGGGGAACACCGGGGAGCTGTTTTTT	CASSLRTSGGNTGELFF	NA	TRBJ2-2	TRBD2	TRBV5-1
TGTGCCAGCAGCGTAGAGGAGGGTTCACCCCTCCACTTT	CASSVEEGSPLHF	NA	TRBJ1-6	NA	TRBV9
TGTGCCAGCAGCTACAGGGGGGATGGCTACACCTTC	CASSYRGDGYTF	once	TRBJ1-2	TRBD1	TRBV6-5
TGTGCCAGCAGCGCCCGTGGCCAATACAATGAGCAGTTCTTC	CASSARGQYNEQFF	NA	TRBJ2-1	NA	TRBV9
TGTGCCAGCAGCTTACGAGGGGGCTATGGCTACACCTTC	CASSLRGGYGYTF	NA	TRBJ1-2	NA	TRBV7-2
TGTGCCAGCAGCCACCCAGGGTCGCACTATGGCTACACCTTC	CASSHPGSHYGYTF	NA	TRBJ1-2	NA	TRBV5-6
TGTGCCAGCAGCACACAGGGAGCAACCGGGGAGCTGTTTTTT	CASSTQGATGELFF	NA	TRBJ2-2	NA	TRBV11-2
TGTGCCAGCACCTCCAGTGTATATGGCTACACCTTC	CASTSSVYGYTF	NA	TRBJ1-2	NA	TRBV7-9
TGCGCCAGCAGCTTGAGGGGGGAGGATACTGAAGCTTTCTTT	CASSLRGEDTEAFF	NA	TRBJ1-1	NA	TRBV5-1
TGTGCCAGCAGCTCCCAGCGTCTGGGAAACACCATATATTTT	CASSSQRLGNTIYF	NA	TRBJ1-3	NA	TRBV7-2
TGTGCCAGCACAACGGTAGCGGGGGGGCCATACGAGCAGTACTTC	CASTTVAGGPYEQYF	NA	TRBJ2-7	TRBD2	TRBV6-1
TGCAGCGTTGATAGACAGGGGAGCTCGGGGAGATACGAGCAGTACTTC	CSVDRQGSSGRYEQYF	NA	TRBJ2-7	TRBD1	TRBV29-1
TGTGCCAGCAGCATCAACGGAGGGCACTCTGGAAACACCATATATTTT	CASSINGGHSGNTIYF	NA	TRBJ1-3	NA	TRBV7-2
TGTGCCAGCAGCGATACCCGGACAGGGGGTGTCTATGGCTACACCTTC	CASSDTRTGGVYGYTF	NA	TRBJ1-2	TRBD1	TRBV9
TGTGCCAGCAGTTACCACCCCACCTCGAACACTGAAGCTTTCTTT	CASSYHPTSNTEAFF	NA	TRBJ1-1	NA	TRBV6-6
TGCGCCAGCAGCCGTGGGACCCAGAATCCTTCACCCCTCCACTTT	CASSRGTQNPSPLHF	NA	TRBJ1-6	NA	TRBV5-1
TGTGCCAGCTCACCCCAGGAGTCTCCCTCTGGGGCCAACGTCCTGACTTTC	CASSPQESPSGANVLTF	NA	TRBJ2-6	NA	TRBV18
TGTGCCAGTAGTATGAATTGGGGTGACGACTATGGCTACACCTTC	CASSMNWGDDYGYTF	once	TRBJ1-2	NA	TRBV19
TGTGCCAGCAGCCGATTTTCGACCAGCGGGGGACAAGAGACCCAGTACTTC	CASSRFSTSGGQETQYF	NA	TRBJ2-5	TRBD2	TRBV4-2
TGTGCCAGCAGTGCGGGACAGGCCTACGAGCAGTACTTC	CASSAGQAYEQYF	NA	TRBJ2-7	TRBD1	TRBV2